This TCR beta chain was sequenced in a study of Graves' ophthalmopathy and Graves' hyperthyroidism. Trimming took 5 bases from V and 4 from J; bases not matched to a gene: 5. The CDR3 is 14 amino acids. In germline, CDR1 is SEHNR, CDR2 FQNEAQ (reference sequence). This clonotype was seen ten or more times. As the template, RNA transcripts were used to amplify TCR beta CDR3 regions. The authors performed first-round RT-PCR with HTBI primers and then a second-round multiplex PCR. One entry per CDR3 protein, called by TCRdb with MiXCR from the multiplex PCR reads. The sample includes over a million distinct CDR3 sequences, 36% of them seen just once.

Sequencing input: peripheral blood or thyroid tissue (not recorded which). The receptor was derived from an adult man with Graves' hyperthyroidism. V usage is TRBV7-9 and J usage is TRBJ2-7, with TRBD2 matching over 10 bases. CDR3 in DNA: TGTGCCAGCAGCCCCGGGACTAGCGAGTACGAGCAGTACTTC. Residues: CASSPGTSEYEQYF.